A single sample gave rise to the 30 T cell receptor beta chains below, sequenced in a study of shared clonotypes between healthy human individuals (dated by TCRdb to the early 2020s). Library preparation employed the immunoSEQ multiplex PCR assay. The table was pulled from immuneACCESS by TCRdb, which kept in-frame rearrangements only. Such tables lose some clones; where checked, under half of the loss comes from unresolved V genes, and the rest has no known cause. In all, the sample holds a few million clones, and more than 80% of those were seen once. Around 0.4% of the sample is taken by the ten largest. Sequenced input: naive CD4+ T cells from PBMCs. Sample cell subset or site, as interpreted from the label and publication: CD45RA+ positively selected. The receptors come from a man between 18 and 35 years old in good health. Some clones in this sample may be carry-over from other donors' samples.

This chain connects TRBV7-3 to TRBJ2-3; 7 bases align to TRBD2. The V and J ends lost 5 bases and 0 bases, in that order; junction bases with no gene match: 2. Germline V gene sequence: CDR1 SGHTA, CDR2 FQGTGA. CDR3 length equals 14 residues. The CDR3 sequence is CASSISGSTDTQYF. CDR3 in DNA: TGTGCCAGCAGCATTAGCGGGAGCACAGATACGCAGTATTTT.

The chain couples TRBV10-3 to TRBJ1-1; 11 bases line up with TRBD1. V trimming: 7 bases; J trimming: 4 bases; junction bases outside the gene matches: 5. The CDR3 length is 14 residues. The germline gives CDR1 ENHRY, CDR2 SYGVKD. This CDR3 reads CAITRDRGATEAFF. The CDR3 coding sequence is TGTGCCATCACCCGGGACAGGGGGGCCACTGAAGCTTTCTTT.

The chain carries TRBV11-2 and TRBJ2-2; TRBD1 agrees at 7 bases. Trimming cost V 5 bases and J 5 bases; bases outside gene matches: 8. The CDR3 length is 15 residues. CDR1 is SGHAT and CDR2 is FQNNGV in the germline V gene. This CDR3 reads CASSPLQGRTGELFF. The CDR3 DNA follows: TGTGCCAGCAGCCCTCTACAGGGGCGAACCGGGGAGCTGTTTTTT. Full variable domain (rest looked up from reference TRBV11-2 and TRBJ2-2): EAGVAQSPRYKIIEKRQSVAFWCNPISGHATLYWYQQILGQGPKLLIQFQNNGVVDDSQLPKDRFSAERLKGVDSTLKIQPAKLEDSAVYLCASSPLQGRTGELFFGEGSRLTVL.

The chain employs TRBV19 and TRBJ2-7; D is perhaps TRBD2 (6 bases). The V end was cut by 1 base, the J end by 9 bases, with 13 bases between. The CDR3 is 13 residues long. Germline CDR1 reads LNHDA; CDR2 reads SQIVND (reference sequence). CDR3 in DNA: TGTGCCAGTAGTATAGGACGCCGGGGGTGGCAGTACTTC. This translates into CASSIGRRGWQYF.

The genes are TRBV6-1 and TRBJ1-2, with D possibly being TRBD1 (6 bases). CDR1 MNHNS and CDR2 SASEGT come from the germline V gene. The V end lost 1 base, the J end lost 7 bases, and 16 bases lay between the germline ends. The CDR3 is 15 amino acids. The CDR3 sequence: CASSEDFTGRGGYTF. In DNA, the CDR3 is TGTGCCAGCAGTGAAGATTTTACAGGGAGAGGTGGCTACACCTTC.

V and J are TRBV6-5 and TRBJ2-1; the D gene is possibly TRBD2 (5 bases). Per the germline V gene, CDR1 is MNHEY and CDR2 is SVGAGI. CDR3 length equals 12 residues. Trimming removed 6 bases from V and 4 bases from J, with 7 bases in between. CDR3 sequence (DNA): TGTGCCAGCAGCTCGGGGTACAATGAGCAGTTCTTC. Amino acid sequence: CASSSGYNEQFF.

The chain links TRBV5-6 to TRBJ2-7; no clear D. The V end lost 1 base, the J end lost 11 bases, and 13 bases lay between the germline ends. Germline values: CDR1 SGHDT, CDR2 YYEEEE. There are 12 residues in the CDR3. DNA of the CDR3: TGTGCCAGCAGCTTGTTGGGGAAACCAAAGTACTTC. Protein product: CASSLLGKPKYF.

The chain is built from TRBV6-6 and TRBJ2-3, with D tentatively TRBD2 (6 bases). Trimming took off 7 bases at V and 6 bases at J, with 20 bases between the two ends. The CDR3 length is 15 residues. Germline assignment: CDR1 MNHNY and CDR2 SVGAGI (reference sequence). CDR3 sequence reads: CASNPGTGRVDTQYF. CDR3 in DNA: TGTGCCAGCAATCCCGGGACTGGGCGTGTCGATACGCAGTATTTT.

This clone was picked up a small number of times. The J gene is TRBJ1-2, the V gene TRBV5-1, with 7 bases identical to TRBD1. Germline V CDR1 and CDR2: SGHRS, YFSETQ. There are 13 residues in the CDR3. Losses at the gene ends were 4 bases for V and 10 bases for J; bases not matched to a gene: 10. The CDR3, as DNA: TGCGCCAGCAGCGGGACAGTGGACGTTGTCTACACCTTC. It specifies CASSGTVDVVYTF.

This chain uses TRBV7-2 with TRBJ2-5; TRBD2 matches 7 bases. Germline lookup yields CDR1 SGHTA and CDR2 FQGNSA. The CDR3 spans 16 residues. After removal of 1 base from V and 1 base from J, the junction contained 6 bases not matched to a gene. The CDR3 region is CASSLGAGAIQETQYF. The CDR3 DNA reads TGTGCCAGCAGCTTAGGGGCGGGAGCGATCCAAGAGACCCAGTACTTC.

This clone was counted only a few times. The chain links TRBV29-1 to TRBJ1-1; D may be TRBD1 (6 bases). Trimming left V 4 bases short and J 5 bases short, with 17 bases between. Germline CDR1 SQVTM, CDR2 ANQGSEA. This CDR3 is 14 amino acids long. DNA of the CDR3: TGCAGCGTTGGTTTGTGGGGGCGAGATACTGAAGCTTTCTTT. Amino acids: CSVGLWGRDTEAFF.

The genes are TRBV5-1 and TRBJ2-1, with a possible D match to TRBD2 (6 bases). The ends were cut back, 4 bases at V and 3 bases at J, with 11 bases in the middle. The CDR3 covers 14 residues. The V gene's germline CDR1 is SGHRS and CDR2 YFSETQ. The CDR3 sequence: CASSPGTYYNEQFF. The CDR3 bases are TGCGCCAGCAGCCCCGGGACTTACTACAATGAGCAGTTCTTC.

Of note for this clone: This may arise from a read error, as a much more abundant clone is one base away. Other nucleotide sequences from this sample produce the same CDR3. The chain is built from TRBV5-1 and TRBJ2-5; D remains ambiguous. The V end lost 5 bases, the J end lost 3 bases, and 5 bases lay between the germline ends. The CDR3 totals 11 residues. Germline V gives CDR1 SGHRS, CDR2 YFSETQ. CDR3 sequence: CASSLEETQYF. For the CDR3, the DNA is TGCGCCAGCAGTTTAGAAGAGACCCAGTACTTC.

V and J are TRBV6-5 and TRBJ1-4; D is undetermined. This CDR3 has 12 residues. Germline V gene lookup returns CDR1 MNHEY and CDR2 SVGAGI. Trimming shortened V by 7 bases and J by 3 bases, and 6 bases separated the two germline ends. The CDR3 DNA follows: TGTGCCAGCAAGGCCTCTAATGAAAAACTGTTTTTT. This codes for CASKASNEKLFF.

The chain employs TRBV7-6 and TRBJ1-5; D is undetermined. This CDR3 region has 16 residues. Germline assignment: CDR1 SGHVS and CDR2 FNYEAQ. V dropped 4 bases and J dropped 3 bases, with 16 bases sitting between them. The CDR3 reads CASSSLPSQANQPQHF. The CDR3 nucleotides are TGTGCCAGCAGCTCCCTCCCATCGCAGGCCAATCAGCCCCAGCATTTT.

J is TRBJ1-4 and V is TRBV10-3, with TRBD1 identical over 7 bases. The V gene's germline CDR1 is ENHRY and CDR2 SYGVKD. The V segment lost 6 bases and the J segment 0 bases; nucleotides outside the gene matches: 7. The length of the CDR3 is 16 residues. The CDR3 loop is CAISRQGSATNEKLFF. The CDR3 DNA sequence: TGTGCCATCAGCAGACAGGGATCTGCAACTAATGAAAAACTGTTTTTT.

The CDR3 reads CASSYETGHRGDGYTF. In DNA form, the CDR3 reads TGTGCCAGCAGTTACGAGACAGGCCACCGAGGGGATGGCTACACCTTC. V gene TRBV6-6 combines with J gene TRBJ1-2, with TRBD1 as a possible D gene (6 bases). This CDR3 has 16 amino acids. CDR1 and CDR2 (germline): MNHNY, SVGAGI (reference sequence). Trimming took off 2 bases at V and 6 bases at J, with 19 bases between the two ends.

V usage is TRBV5-6 and J usage is TRBJ2-1, with D hard to call. The CDR3 is 13 residues long. V gave up 3 bases and J gave up 9 bases, with 13 bases separating them. CDR1 and CDR2 (germline): SGHDT, YYEEEE. This chain's CDR3 is CASSSSGWGEQFF. The CDR3 bases are TGTGCCAGCAGCTCATCTGGCTGGGGTGAGCAGTTCTTC.

The chain couples TRBV7-9 to TRBJ1-6, with 8 positions matching TRBD1. J lost 9 bases, V lost 3 bases, and 7 bases had no gene match. From germline, CDR1 is SEHNR and CDR2 FQNEAQ (reference sequence). CDR3 length: 15 amino acids. The CDR3 DNA is TGTGCCAGCAGCTTCCAGGGGGCAATCGGTTCACCCCTCCACTTT. Its protein is CASSFQGAIGSPLHF.

The chain uses TRBV30 and TRBJ2-2; tentative D call: TRBD1 (6 bases). This CDR3 is built from 15 residues. Per germline, CDR1 GTSNPN and CDR2 SVGIG (reference sequence). The V gene lost 2 bases and the J gene lost 4 bases, with 14 bases spanning the gap. This chain's CDR3 is CAWSINRRGTGELFF. The CDR3 DNA reads TGTGCCTGGAGTATAAACCGCAGGGGCACCGGGGAGCTGTTTTTT.

The V call is TRBV27, the J call TRBJ1-5, with D uncertain. The CDR3 consists of 14 residues. V shed 6 bases and J shed 0 bases, with 9 bases lying between them. Looked up from germline, CDR1 is MNHEY and CDR2 is SMNVEV (reference sequence). DNA of the CDR3: TGTGCCAGCAGCAAATGGGGTAGCAATCAGCCCCAGCATTTT. This encodes CASSKWGSNQPQHF.

The V gene is TRBV5-4, the J gene TRBJ2-5; TRBD1 matches at 7 bases. V lost 4 bases, J lost 5 bases, and 14 bases stayed unmatched. Germline V lookup: CDR1 SGHNT, CDR2 YYREEE (reference sequence). The CDR3 covers 16 residues. This CDR3 is CASSPRTGGMGETQYF. CDR3 in DNA: TGTGCCAGCAGCCCTAGGACAGGAGGTATGGGGGAGACCCAGTACTTC.

The chain is built from TRBV6-1 and TRBJ1-5; D is unclear. CDR1 and CDR2 (germline): MNHNS, SASEGT. CDR3 length: 14 residues. V lost 5 bases, J lost 4 bases, and 12 bases lay in between. CDR3 bases: TGTGCCAGCAGTTGGGGAGGCGGGAATCAGCCCCAGCATTTT. Residues: CASSWGGGNQPQHF.

The V gene is TRBV5-1, the J gene TRBJ2-3; 8 bases fit TRBD2. The CDR3 is 14 residues long. Trimming cost V 3 bases and J 4 bases; bases outside gene matches: 4. CDR1 is SGHRS and CDR2 is YFSETQ in the germline V gene. The CDR3 bases are TGCGCCAGCAGCTCAGCGGGAGCGTCAGATACGCAGTATTTT. Residues: CASSSAGASDTQYF. The full variable domain, with the rest looked up from reference TRBV5-1 and TRBJ2-3, is KAGVTQTPRYLIKTRGQQVTLSCSPISGHRSVSWYQQTPGQGLQFLFEYFSETQRNKGNFPGRFSGRQFSNSRSEMNVSTLELGDSALYLCASSSAGASDTQYFGPGTRLTVL.

The chain employs TRBV11-3 and TRBJ2-3; 10 bases line up with TRBD2. The CDR3 length is 17 residues. V was clipped by 5 bases and J by 4 bases; unmatched bases: 12. Germline V lookup: CDR1 SGHNT, CDR2 YENEEA. For the CDR3, the DNA is TGTGCCAGCAGCCTGTTTTTAAGCGGGAGGGCGGCAGATACGCAGTATTTT. Translation gives CASSLFLSGRAADTQYF.

Concerning this clone itself: Within the sample, other DNA sequences also encode this same CDR3. The rearrangement uses TRBV28 and TRBJ1-4, with D unresolved. Germline assignment: CDR1 MDHEN and CDR2 SYDVKM. The CDR3 covers 12 residues. V shed 2 bases and J shed 8 bases, with 6 bases lying between them. CDR3: CASSLVGEKLFF. The CDR3 DNA sequence: TGTGCCAGCAGTTTAGTGGGGGAAAAACTGTTTTTT.

This chain connects TRBV7-9 to TRBJ1-4; D possibly corresponds to TRBD1 (6 bases). Germline V gene lookup returns CDR1 SEHNR and CDR2 FQNEAQ (reference sequence). This CDR3 contains 15 residues. Trimming took off 4 bases at V and 3 bases at J, with 12 bases between the two ends. In DNA form, the CDR3 reads TGTGCCAGCAGCTACGACAGGTTGTCTAATGAAAAACTGTTTTTT. It specifies CASSYDRLSNEKLFF.

The chain couples TRBV6-1 to TRBJ1-4; 7 bases map to TRBD1. Germline values: CDR1 MNHNS, CDR2 SASEGT. This CDR3 region has 13 residues. V lost 7 bases to trimming and J lost 5 bases; unmatched junction nucleotides: 4. CDR3 protein: CASKGQINEKLFF. CDR3 DNA: TGTGCCAGCAAGGGACAGATAAATGAAAAACTGTTTTTT.

The chain combines TRBV5-1 with TRBJ1-1, with no clear D. Germline CDR1 SGHRS, CDR2 YFSETQ. Deletions cut 0 bases from V and 0 bases from J, with 9 bases between. The CDR3 consists of 15 residues. The CDR3 coding sequence is TGCGCCAGCAGCTTGGTAGGGAATATGAACACTGAAGCTTTCTTT. Protein product: CASSLVGNMNTEAFF.

Worth noting for this clone: Other DNA sequences in this specimen translate into the identical CDR3. J is TRBJ2-5 and V is TRBV6-5, with TRBD1 matching 9 bases. The CDR3 runs to 14 residues. The germline V gene encodes CDR1 MNHEY and CDR2 SVGAGI. J lost 5 bases, V lost 5 bases, and 6 bases had no gene match. CDR3 residues: CASSIQGARETQYF. The CDR3, as DNA: TGTGCCAGCAGTATACAGGGGGCGAGGGAGACCCAGTACTTC.